This T cell receptor (beta chain) is drawn from a study of shared clonotypes between healthy human individuals. Study-level results: Limitation of the genetic and exposure-history diversity represented came from the few donors.

The CDR3 has 15 amino acids. The germline CDR1 and CDR2 sequences are SGHAT and FQNNGV. V gave up 5 bases and J gave up 4 bases; unmatched junction bases: 9. Concerning this clone itself: Its antigen is undetermined.

Genomic DNA of each subset was evenly split across several immunoSEQ plates. Method: immunoSEQ multiplex PCR; TCRdb's copy keeps in-frame clones and lacks some. There are roughly 2.2 million clones in the sample; 80% to 95% occur only once, and 0.39% lies in the top ten. Specimen: naive CD4+ T cells from PBMCs. Indicated subset: CD45RA+ positively selected. This clonotype was sampled from a young man in good health. Some clones in this sample may be carry-over from other donors' samples. The chain couples TRBV11-2 to TRBJ2-7; TRBD1 agrees at 9 bases. CDR3 bases: TGTGCCAGCAGCGCTCTCCGGGACAGGGAGTACGAGCAGTACTTC. It encodes CASSALRDREYEQYF. Using reference TRBV11-2 and TRBJ2-7 for the parts outside the CDR3, the full variable domain is EAGVAQSPRYKIIEKRQSVAFWCNPISGHATLYWYQQILGQGPKLLIQFQNNGVVDDSQLPKDRFSAERLKGVDSTLKIQPAKLEDSAVYLCASSALRDREYEQYFGPGTRLTVT.